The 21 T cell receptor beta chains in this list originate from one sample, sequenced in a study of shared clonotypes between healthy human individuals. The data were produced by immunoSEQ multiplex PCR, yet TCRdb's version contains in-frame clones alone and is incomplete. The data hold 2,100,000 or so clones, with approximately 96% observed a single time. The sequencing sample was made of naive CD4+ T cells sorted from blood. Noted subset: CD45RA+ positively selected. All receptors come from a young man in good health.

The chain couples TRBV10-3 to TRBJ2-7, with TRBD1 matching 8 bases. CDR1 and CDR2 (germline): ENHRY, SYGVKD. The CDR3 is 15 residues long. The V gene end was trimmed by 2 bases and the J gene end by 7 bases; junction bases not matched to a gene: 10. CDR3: CAISEGGQATREQYF. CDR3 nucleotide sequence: TGTGCCATCAGTGAGGGGGGACAGGCCACGAGGGAGCAGTACTTC.

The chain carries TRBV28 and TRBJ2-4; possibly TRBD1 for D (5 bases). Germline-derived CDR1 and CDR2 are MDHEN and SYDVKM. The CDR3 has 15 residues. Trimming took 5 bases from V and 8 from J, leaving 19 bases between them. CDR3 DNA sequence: TGTGCCAGCAGTCCCCTAGGGGCCGCCTTGTACATTCAGTACTTC. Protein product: CASSPLGAALYIQYF.

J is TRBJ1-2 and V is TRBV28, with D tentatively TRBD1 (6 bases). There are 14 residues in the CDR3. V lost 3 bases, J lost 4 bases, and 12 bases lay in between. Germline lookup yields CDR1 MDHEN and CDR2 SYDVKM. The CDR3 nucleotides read TGTGCCAGCAGTTTTGCCACAGGGACCTATGGCTACACCTTC. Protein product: CASSFATGTYGYTF.

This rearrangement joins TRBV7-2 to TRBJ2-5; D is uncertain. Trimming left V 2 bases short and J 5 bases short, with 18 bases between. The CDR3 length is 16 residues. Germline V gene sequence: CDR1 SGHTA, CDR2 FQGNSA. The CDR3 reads CASSLPPRHTAETQYF. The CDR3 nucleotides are TGTGCCAGCAGCTTACCTCCGAGACACACTGCGGAGACCCAGTACTTC.

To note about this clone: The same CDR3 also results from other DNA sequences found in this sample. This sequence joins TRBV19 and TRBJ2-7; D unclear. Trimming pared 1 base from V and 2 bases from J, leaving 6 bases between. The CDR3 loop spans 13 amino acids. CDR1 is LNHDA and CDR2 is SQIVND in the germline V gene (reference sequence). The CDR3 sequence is CASSIGLAYEQYF. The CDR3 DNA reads TGTGCCAGTAGTATAGGGCTAGCCTACGAGCAGTACTTC.

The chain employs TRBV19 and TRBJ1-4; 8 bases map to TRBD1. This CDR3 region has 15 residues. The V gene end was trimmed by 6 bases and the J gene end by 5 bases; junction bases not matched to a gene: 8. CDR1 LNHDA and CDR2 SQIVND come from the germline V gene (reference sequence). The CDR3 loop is CASSPGQAGNEKLFF. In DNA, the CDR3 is TGTGCCAGTAGCCCGGGACAGGCCGGAAATGAAAAACTGTTTTTT.

Here the CDR3 DNA reads TGCGCCAGCAGCTTGTTTGTAGCGACCACACCCGGGGAGCTGTTTTTT. It is translated as CASSLFVATTPGELFF. This sequence joins TRBV5-1 and TRBJ2-2; tentatively, D is TRBD2 (5 bases). The CDR3 is 16 residues long. The ends were cut back, 1 base at V and 6 bases at J, with 16 bases in the middle. CDR1 and CDR2 from the germline V gene are SGHRS and YFSETQ.

Written as DNA, the CDR3 is TGTGCCAGCACCCTGGGGCCTGCCACCGGGGAGCTGTTTTTT. Amino acids: CASTLGPATGELFF. This sequence joins TRBV5-4 and TRBJ2-2, with a tentative D call TRBD1 (5 bases). Trimming left V 6 bases short and J 4 bases short, with 13 bases between. The CDR3 is made up of 14 amino acids. From germline, CDR1 is SGHNT and CDR2 YYREEE (reference sequence).

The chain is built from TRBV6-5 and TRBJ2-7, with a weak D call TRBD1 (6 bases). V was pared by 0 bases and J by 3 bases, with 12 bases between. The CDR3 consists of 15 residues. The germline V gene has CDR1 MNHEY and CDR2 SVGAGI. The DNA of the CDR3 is TGTGCCAGCAGTTACTCTGGGGGCGCTGGCTACGAGCAGTACTTC. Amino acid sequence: CASSYSGGAGYEQYF.

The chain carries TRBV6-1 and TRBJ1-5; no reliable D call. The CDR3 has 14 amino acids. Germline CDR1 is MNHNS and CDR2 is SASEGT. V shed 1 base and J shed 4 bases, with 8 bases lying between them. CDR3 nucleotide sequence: TGTGCCAGCAGTGAAGTTAAGCTTAATCAGCCCCAGCATTTT. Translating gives CASSEVKLNQPQHF.

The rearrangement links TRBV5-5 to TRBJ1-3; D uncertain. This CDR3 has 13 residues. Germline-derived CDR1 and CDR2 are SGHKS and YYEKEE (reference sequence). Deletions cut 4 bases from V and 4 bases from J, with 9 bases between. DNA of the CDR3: TGTGCCAGCAGCCAAGGGTCGGGAAACACCATATATTTT. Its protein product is CASSQGSGNTIYF.

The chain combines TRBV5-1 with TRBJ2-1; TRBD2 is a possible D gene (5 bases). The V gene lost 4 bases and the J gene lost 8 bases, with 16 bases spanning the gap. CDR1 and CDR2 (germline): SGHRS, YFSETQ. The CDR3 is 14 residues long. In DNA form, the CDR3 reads TGCGCCAGCAGCATCCGGGGTGAATTCGATGAGCAGTTCTTC. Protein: CASSIRGEFDEQFF.

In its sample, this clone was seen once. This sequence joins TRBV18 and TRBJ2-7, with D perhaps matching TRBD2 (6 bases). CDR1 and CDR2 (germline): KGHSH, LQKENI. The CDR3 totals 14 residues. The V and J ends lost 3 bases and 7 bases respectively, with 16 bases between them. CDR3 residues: CASSPPRTGREQYF. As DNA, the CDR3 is TGTGCCAGCTCACCTCCAAGGACGGGGAGGGAGCAGTACTTC.

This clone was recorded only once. DNA for the CDR3: TGTGCCAGTAGTATGGGGAGGGGAGGCAATGAGCAGTTCTTC. Translated: CASSMGRGGNEQFF. The rearrangement joins TRBV19 to TRBJ2-1, with 7 bases matching TRBD2. J gave up 6 bases and V 3 bases, and 5 bases lay outside the gene matches. CDR3 size: 14 residues. Germline CDR1 and CDR2: LNHDA and SQIVND (reference sequence).

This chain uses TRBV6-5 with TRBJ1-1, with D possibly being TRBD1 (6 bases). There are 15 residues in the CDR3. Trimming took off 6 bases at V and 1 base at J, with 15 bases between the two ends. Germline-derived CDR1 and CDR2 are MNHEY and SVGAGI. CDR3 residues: CASSLGAKRNTEAFF. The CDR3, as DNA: TGTGCCAGCAGCCTGGGGGCTAAAAGGAACACTGAAGCTTTCTTT.

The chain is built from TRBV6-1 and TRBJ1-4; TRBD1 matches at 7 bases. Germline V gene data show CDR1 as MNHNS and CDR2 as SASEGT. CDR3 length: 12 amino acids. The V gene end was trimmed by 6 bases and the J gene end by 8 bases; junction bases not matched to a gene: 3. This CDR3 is CASSDRAEKLFF. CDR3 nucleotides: TGTGCCAGCAGCGACAGGGCAGAAAAACTGTTTTTT.

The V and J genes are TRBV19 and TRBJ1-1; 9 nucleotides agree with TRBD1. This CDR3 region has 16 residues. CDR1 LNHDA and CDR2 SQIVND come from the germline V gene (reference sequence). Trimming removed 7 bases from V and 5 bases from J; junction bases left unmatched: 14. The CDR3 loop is CASTTTGGRGRTEAFF. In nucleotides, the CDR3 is TGTGCCAGTACTACGACAGGGGGACGAGGGAGGACTGAAGCTTTCTTT.

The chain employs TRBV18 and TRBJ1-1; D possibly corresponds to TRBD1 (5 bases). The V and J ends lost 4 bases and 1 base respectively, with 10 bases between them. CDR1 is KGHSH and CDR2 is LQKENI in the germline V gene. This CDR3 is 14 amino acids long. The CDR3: CASSLSQGNTEAFF. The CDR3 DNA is TGTGCCAGCTCACTCAGTCAGGGGAACACTGAAGCTTTCTTT.

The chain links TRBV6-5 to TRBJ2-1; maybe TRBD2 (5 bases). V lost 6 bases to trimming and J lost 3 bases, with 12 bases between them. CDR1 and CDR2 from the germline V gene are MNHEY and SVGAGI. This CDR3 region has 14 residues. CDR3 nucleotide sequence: TGTGCCAGCAGCAAACTCGGGATCTACAATGAGCAGTTCTTC. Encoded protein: CASSKLGIYNEQFF.

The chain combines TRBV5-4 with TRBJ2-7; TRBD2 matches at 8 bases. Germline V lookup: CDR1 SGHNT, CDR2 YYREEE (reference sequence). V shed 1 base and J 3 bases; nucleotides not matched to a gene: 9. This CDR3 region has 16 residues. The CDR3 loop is CASSLIGQREIYEQYF. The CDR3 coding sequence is TGTGCCAGCAGCTTGATCGGTCAGCGGGAGATCTACGAGCAGTACTTC.

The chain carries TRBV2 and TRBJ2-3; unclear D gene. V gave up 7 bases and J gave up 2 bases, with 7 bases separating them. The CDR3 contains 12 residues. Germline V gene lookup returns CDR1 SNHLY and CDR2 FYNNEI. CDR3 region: CASKSNTDTQYF. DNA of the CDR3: TGTGCCAGCAAAAGTAACACAGATACGCAGTATTTT.